Listed below are T cell receptor beta chains from one sample, sequenced in a study of neurological immune-mediated disorders. TCRdb used MiXCR to reprocess the 5' RACE reads, holding one entry per CDR3 protein. The data contain tens of thousands of distinct CDR3 sequences, under 5% of them singletons. The specimen sequenced was PBMCs. All receptors come from a young man with multiple sclerosis. The CDR3 runs from the conserved cysteine through the conserved F or W. D genes are given only for firm matches. Clone size is stated in some rows and not others, as once, few, many or a class when expanded.

j_call: TRBJ1-2; d_call: .; v_call: TRBV5-1; clone_size: many; cdr3_aa: CASSFTTDPNYGYTF; cdr3_nt: TGCGCCAGCAGCTTTACGACAGATCCTAACTATGGCTACACCTTC
j_call: TRBJ1-5; d_call: .; v_call: TRBV20-1; clone_size: many; cdr3_aa: CSASPTGSNQPQHF; cdr3_nt: TGCAGTGCTAGTCCGACAGGCAGCAATCAGCCCCAGCATTTT
j_call: TRBJ2-3; d_call: .; v_call: TRBV20-1; clone_size: few; cdr3_aa: CSAGASGQGKGDTQYF; cdr3_nt: TGCAGTGCTGGAGCCTCTGGGCAGGGAAAGGGAGATACGCAGTATTTT
j_call: TRBJ2-1; d_call: TRBD2; v_call: TRBV2; clone_size: many; cdr3_aa: CASSDPGLATHNEQFF; cdr3_nt: TGTGCCAGCAGTGATCCGGGACTAGCGACCCACAATGAGCAGTTCTTC
j_call: TRBJ2-7; d_call: .; v_call: TRBV12-3/TRBV12-4; clone_size: many; cdr3_aa: CASSLETGRYEQYF; cdr3_nt: TGTGCCAGCAGTTTAGAAACAGGCCGCTACGAGCAGTACTTC
j_call: TRBJ1-5; d_call: .; v_call: TRBV27; clone_size: .; cdr3_aa: CASSRGRASNQPQHF; cdr3_nt: TGTGCCAGCAGTAGGGGCAGGGCTAGCAATCAGCCCCAGCATTTT
j_call: TRBJ2-7; d_call: .; v_call: TRBV7-8; clone_size: many; cdr3_aa: CASSLRLDRYYEQYF; cdr3_nt: TGTGCCAGCAGCTTGCGGCTCGACAGGTACTACGAGCAGTACTTC
j_call: TRBJ2-7; d_call: TRBD2; v_call: TRBV5-1; clone_size: many; cdr3_aa: CASSLGGTSSSYEQYF; cdr3_nt: TGCGCCAGCAGCCTGGGCGGGACTAGCTCCTCTTACGAGCAGTACTTC
j_call: TRBJ1-5; d_call: TRBD1; v_call: TRBV20-1; clone_size: many; cdr3_aa: CSAATRTGIGNQPQHF; cdr3_nt: TGCAGTGCTGCCACTCGGACAGGGATTGGCAATCAGCCCCAGCATTTT
j_call: TRBJ2-1; d_call: .; v_call: TRBV9; clone_size: many; cdr3_aa: CASSVGQDNEQFF; cdr3_nt: TGTGCCAGCAGCGTAGGCCAGGACAATGAGCAGTTCTTC
j_call: TRBJ2-1; d_call: .; v_call: TRBV5-6; clone_size: many; cdr3_aa: CASSLGHAGEYNEQFF; cdr3_nt: TGTGCCAGCAGCTTGGGACACGCCGGGGAGTACAATGAGCAGTTCTTC
j_call: TRBJ2-2; d_call: .; v_call: TRBV12-3/TRBV12-4; clone_size: many; cdr3_aa: CASSLMAETGELFF; cdr3_nt: TGTGCCAGCAGTTTAATGGCCGAAACCGGGGAGCTGTTTTTT
j_call: TRBJ2-2; d_call: TRBD1; v_call: TRBV4-1; clone_size: many; cdr3_aa: CASSLRTGSSGELFF; cdr3_nt: TGCGCCAGCAGCCTACGGACAGGGAGCTCCGGGGAGCTGTTTTTT
j_call: TRBJ1-4; d_call: .; v_call: TRBV20-1; clone_size: many; cdr3_aa: CSGLRGGGEEKLFF; cdr3_nt: TGCAGTGGGTTGAGAGGAGGGGGTGAGGAAAAACTGTTTTTT
j_call: TRBJ2-6; d_call: .; v_call: TRBV9; clone_size: many; cdr3_aa: CASSVGGDSSSGANVLTF; cdr3_nt: TGTGCCAGCAGCGTAGGAGGAGACAGTTCCTCTGGGGCCAACGTCCTGACTTTC
j_call: TRBJ1-2; d_call: .; v_call: TRBV9; clone_size: many; cdr3_aa: CASSVATRGYGYTF; cdr3_nt: TGTGCCAGCAGCGTAGCTACTCGAGGCTATGGCTACACCTTC
j_call: TRBJ1-2; d_call: .; v_call: TRBV5-6; clone_size: many; cdr3_aa: CASSLDPSYGYTF; cdr3_nt: TGTGCCAGCAGCTTGGACCCCTCCTATGGCTACACCTTC
j_call: TRBJ2-1; d_call: TRBD2; v_call: TRBV7-2; clone_size: few; cdr3_aa: CASSPRTSGGPNEQFF; cdr3_nt: TGTGCCAGCAGCCCCAGGACTAGCGGGGGACCCAATGAGCAGTTCTTC
j_call: TRBJ2-3; d_call: .; v_call: TRBV5-1; clone_size: many; cdr3_aa: CASSPPTDTQYF; cdr3_nt: TGCGCCAGCAGCCCGCCCACAGATACGCAGTATTTT
j_call: TRBJ2-1; d_call: .; v_call: TRBV4-1; clone_size: medium-sized; cdr3_aa: CASSQDILLAEYNEQFF; cdr3_nt: TGCGCCAGCAGCCAAGATATTCTCCTCGCGGAATACAATGAGCAGTTCTTC
j_call: TRBJ1-1; d_call: .; v_call: TRBV7-3; clone_size: few; cdr3_aa: CASGPGGRPEAFF; cdr3_nt: TGTGCCAGCGGACCTGGGGGGAGGCCTGAAGCTTTCTTT
j_call: TRBJ1-2; d_call: .; v_call: TRBV5-5; clone_size: few; cdr3_aa: CASSLGSLGRAALGYTF; cdr3_nt: TGTGCCAGCAGCTTGGGAAGTTTAGGGCGCGCGGCGCTTGGTTACACCTTC
j_call: TRBJ1-1; d_call: TRBD1; v_call: TRBV5-1; clone_size: few; cdr3_aa: CASSLSPETGSKAFF; cdr3_nt: TGCGCCAGCAGCTTATCCCCCGAGACAGGGAGCAAGGCTTTCTTT
j_call: TRBJ1-1; d_call: .; v_call: TRBV6-5; clone_size: .; cdr3_aa: CASSTYEAGDTEAFF; cdr3_nt: TGTGCCAGCAGTACCTATGAGGCAGGGGACACTGAAGCTTTCTTT
j_call: TRBJ2-5; d_call: TRBD2; v_call: TRBV7-8; clone_size: many; cdr3_aa: CASSVTSGGWGETQYF; cdr3_nt: TGTGCCAGCAGCGTAACTAGCGGGGGCTGGGGGGAGACCCAGTACTTC
j_call: TRBJ2-3; d_call: .; v_call: TRBV5-1; clone_size: .; cdr3_aa: CASSSDPDRADTQYF; cdr3_nt: TGCGCCAGCAGCTCGGACCCCGACAGAGCAGATACGCAGTATTTT
j_call: TRBJ2-1; d_call: .; v_call: TRBV7-6; clone_size: few; cdr3_aa: CASSLVAHQAEQFF; cdr3_nt: TGTGCCAGCAGCTTAGTTGCGCATCAGGCTGAGCAGTTCTTC
j_call: TRBJ2-1; d_call: TRBD1; v_call: TRBV7-8; clone_size: .; cdr3_aa: CASSPRATGLGNEQFF; cdr3_nt: TGTGCCAGCAGCCCTAGAGCGACAGGGTTGGGCAATGAGCAGTTCTTC
j_call: TRBJ1-2; d_call: .; v_call: TRBV20-1; clone_size: .; cdr3_aa: CSAISGTYGYTF; cdr3_nt: TGCAGTGCTATCTCCGGGACCTATGGCTACACCTTC
j_call: TRBJ1-1; d_call: .; v_call: TRBV3-1; clone_size: many; cdr3_aa: CASSPAQGSRAFF; cdr3_nt: TGTGCCAGCAGCCCAGCTCAGGGGTCACGAGCTTTCTTT
j_call: TRBJ2-6; d_call: .; v_call: TRBV29-1; clone_size: many; cdr3_aa: CSVAQGTRANVLTF; cdr3_nt: TGCAGCGTTGCTCAGGGAACAAGGGCCAACGTCCTGACTTTC
j_call: TRBJ2-1; d_call: TRBD2; v_call: TRBV4-2; clone_size: few; cdr3_aa: CASSRSTSGGENEQFF; cdr3_nt: TGTGCCAGCAGCCGCTCCACTAGCGGGGGGGAGAATGAGCAGTTCTTC
j_call: TRBJ2-7; d_call: .; v_call: TRBV5-1; clone_size: many; cdr3_aa: CASSSTGYEQYF; cdr3_nt: TGCGCCAGCAGCTCGACTGGATACGAGCAGTACTTC
j_call: TRBJ2-3; d_call: .; v_call: TRBV20-1; clone_size: many; cdr3_aa: CSARGGGPTDTQYF; cdr3_nt: TGCAGTGCTAGAGGCGGGGGCCCCACAGATACGCAGTATTTT
j_call: TRBJ2-2; d_call: .; v_call: TRBV14; clone_size: many; cdr3_aa: CASSQDRGTGELFF; cdr3_nt: TGTGCCAGCAGCCAAGATAGAGGCACCGGGGAGCTGTTTTTT
j_call: TRBJ2-1; d_call: .; v_call: TRBV21-1; clone_size: .; cdr3_aa: CASSKFGPCSYNEQFF; cdr3_nt: TGTGCCAGCAGCAAGTTCGGGCCGTGCTCCTACAATGAGCAGTTCTTC
j_call: TRBJ1-3; d_call: .; v_call: TRBV15; clone_size: many; cdr3_aa: CATSRDRTAGNTIYF; cdr3_nt: TGTGCCACCAGCAGAGATAGGACGGCTGGAAACACCATATATTTT
j_call: TRBJ2-5; d_call: TRBD2; v_call: TRBV20-1; clone_size: few; cdr3_aa: CSARSGLGYETQYF; cdr3_nt: TGCAGTGCTAGGAGCGGACTAGGATATGAGACCCAGTACTTC
j_call: TRBJ2-4; d_call: .; v_call: TRBV5-1; clone_size: many; cdr3_aa: CASSPSVRALDIQYF; cdr3_nt: TGCGCCAGCAGCCCATCAGTGAGGGCTTTGGACATTCAGTACTTC
j_call: TRBJ1-1; d_call: .; v_call: TRBV7-6; clone_size: many; cdr3_aa: CASSSSRTARFTEAFF; cdr3_nt: TGTGCCAGCAGCTCCAGTAGGACAGCCCGGTTTACTGAAGCTTTCTTT
j_call: TRBJ1-5; d_call: TRBD1; v_call: TRBV20-1; clone_size: many; cdr3_aa: CSARVLRDRDQPQHF; cdr3_nt: TGCAGTGCTAGAGTTCTCCGGGACAGAGATCAGCCCCAGCATTTT
j_call: TRBJ2-2; d_call: TRBD1; v_call: TRBV6-2/TRBV6-3; clone_size: many; cdr3_aa: CASRNTGAGELFF; cdr3_nt: TGTGCCAGCAGGAATACAGGGGCCGGGGAGCTGTTTTTT
j_call: TRBJ2-2; d_call: .; v_call: TRBV5-1; clone_size: many; cdr3_aa: CASRQVYGELFF; cdr3_nt: TGCGCCAGCAGACAGGTTTACGGGGAGCTGTTTTTT
j_call: TRBJ2-3; d_call: .; v_call: TRBV20-1; clone_size: many; cdr3_aa: CSARARGYTDTQYF; cdr3_nt: TGCAGTGCTAGAGCCCGGGGGTACACAGATACGCAGTATTTT
j_call: TRBJ2-1; d_call: .; v_call: TRBV3-1; clone_size: few; cdr3_aa: CASSQDRRVLGEQFF; cdr3_nt: TGTGCCAGCAGCCAAGATAGAAGGGTCCTGGGTGAGCAGTTCTTC
j_call: TRBJ2-3; d_call: TRBD1; v_call: TRBV5-1; clone_size: .; cdr3_aa: CASSIPGQSTDTQYF; cdr3_nt: TGCGCCAGCAGCATACCGGGACAGTCCACAGATACGCAGTATTTT
j_call: TRBJ1-5; d_call: .; v_call: TRBV20-1; clone_size: many; cdr3_aa: CSARPGVGQPQHF; cdr3_nt: TGCAGTGCTAGACCCGGGGTTGGGCAGCCCCAGCATTTT
j_call: TRBJ2-1; d_call: .; v_call: TRBV12-3/TRBV12-4; clone_size: many; cdr3_aa: CASSHRYNEQFF; cdr3_nt: TGTGCCAGCAGTCACAGGTACAATGAGCAGTTCTTC
j_call: TRBJ2-7; d_call: .; v_call: TRBV5-1; clone_size: .; cdr3_aa: CASSPRDAVAYEQYF; cdr3_nt: TGCGCCAGCAGCCCCCGGGACGCGGTTGCCTACGAGCAGTACTTC
j_call: TRBJ1-1; d_call: .; v_call: TRBV5-1; clone_size: few; cdr3_aa: CASSFKVNTEAFF; cdr3_nt: TGCGCCAGCAGCTTCAAAGTGAACACTGAAGCTTTCTTT
j_call: TRBJ1-2; d_call: .; v_call: TRBV5-1; clone_size: .; cdr3_aa: CASSAATVYGYTF; cdr3_nt: TGCGCCAGCAGCGCCGCGACAGTCTATGGCTACACCTTC